This T cell receptor beta chain was retrieved from a study of blood T cell repertoires in COVID-19. Whole-study context: The origin of the acute and convalescent COVID-19 samples was the United States, Italy and Spain.

Unmatched junction bases numbered 9, after V lost 0 bases and J lost 7 bases. Germline V gene sequence: CDR1 SGHNT, CDR2 YYREEE (reference sequence). There are 17 residues in the CDR3. Original analysis: Cell counts per sample came from amplifying reference gene primers. Clones were sequenced by immunoSEQ multiplex PCR, and TCRdb holds only the in-frame ones, with some missing. The V and J calls and clone size come from that table; D and trimming were worked out from the DNA. The sample holds some 190,000 clones, under 90% seen once. V and J are TRBV5-4 and TRBJ2-2; 10 positions agree with TRBD1. The sample taken for sequencing was peripheral blood. This receptor was taken from a woman over 75 with active or convalescent COVID-19. The CDR3 loop reads CASSLGATGGRYGELFF. As DNA, the CDR3 is TGTGCCAGCAGCTTGGGGGCGACAGGGGGCAGGTACGGGGAGCTGTTTTTT.